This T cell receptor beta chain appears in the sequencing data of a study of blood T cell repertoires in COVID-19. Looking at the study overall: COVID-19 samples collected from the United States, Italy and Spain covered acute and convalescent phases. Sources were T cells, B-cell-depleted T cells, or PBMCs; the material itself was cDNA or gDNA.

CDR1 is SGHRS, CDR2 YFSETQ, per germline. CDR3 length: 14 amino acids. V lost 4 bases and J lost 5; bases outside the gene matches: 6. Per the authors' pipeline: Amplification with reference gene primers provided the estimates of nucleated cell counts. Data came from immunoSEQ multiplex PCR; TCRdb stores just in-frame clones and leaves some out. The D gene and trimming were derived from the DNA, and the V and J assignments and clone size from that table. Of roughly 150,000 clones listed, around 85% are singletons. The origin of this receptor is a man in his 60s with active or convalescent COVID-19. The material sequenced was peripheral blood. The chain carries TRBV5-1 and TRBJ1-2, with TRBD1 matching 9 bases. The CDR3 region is CASSPGGQGYGYTF. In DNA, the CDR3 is TGCGCCAGCAGCCCTGGCGGACAGGGGTATGGCTACACCTTC.